These 2 T cell receptor beta chains were sequenced from one sample in a study of blood T cell repertoires in COVID-19. The protocol was immunoSEQ multiplex PCR, while the TCRdb copy is restricted to in-frame clones and leaves out a portion. The repertoire has 40,000 to 50,000 clones, approximately 90% of them found once; the top ten carry 5% to 5.5%. The sample consisted of peripheral blood. These receptors were taken from a man between 70 and 80 years old with acute or convalescent COVID-19.

CDR3 bases: TGTGCCACCAGTGATTGGAGGGCGCCGGATACGCAGTATTTT. It codes for CATSDWRAPDTQYF. V usage is TRBV24-1 and J usage is TRBJ2-3; weak D call: TRBD2 (6 bases). With 2 bases removed from V and 6 bases from J, the gap between germline ends came to 11 bases. The CDR3 is 14 residues long. Germline V lookup: CDR1 KGHDR, CDR2 SFDVKD.

The CDR3 reads CASSRGRGGPADTQYF. CDR3 nucleotides: TGTGCCAGCAGTAGAGGGCGGGGGGGCCCGGCAGATACGCAGTATTTT. The gene calls are TRBV2 and TRBJ2-3; 9 bases are shared with TRBD2. With V trimmed by 5 bases and J by 4 bases, 10 bases remained unmatched. CDR3 size: 16 residues. From germline, CDR1 is SNHLY and CDR2 FYNNEI.